Each of the 20 T cell receptor beta chains below was sequenced from the same sample in a study of T-cell reconstitution after alpha-beta-depleted transplantation in children. The TCRbeta library incorporated unique molecular identifiers. TCRdb used MiXCR to reprocess the PCR reads, holding one entry per CDR3 protein. The sample holds about 290,000 distinct CDR3 sequences, about a tenth seen once. Material: PBMCs, obtained before TCRalphabeta/CD19-depleted stem cell transplant. The source of these receptors is a boy under three years old with acute myeloid leukemia, due to receive a stem cell transplant.

This clonotype was seen a few times. The chain joins TRBV2 to TRBJ2-5; 8 bases line up with TRBD1. The J segment lost 4 bases and the V segment lost 6 bases, leaving 7 bases of the junction unmatched. CDR1 and CDR2 from the germline V gene are SNHLY and FYNNEI. This CDR3 spans 14 amino acids. This CDR3 reads CASRDMTGVETQYF. CDR3 nucleotides: TGTGCCAGCAGAGATATGACAGGGGTAGAGACCCAGTACTTC.

This clonotype was recorded many times. J is TRBJ2-7 and V is TRBV12-3 or TRBV12-4, with 8 nucleotides matching TRBD2. This CDR3 has 12 amino acids. V shed 8 bases, J shed 4 bases, and the junction held 4 bases outside the gene matches. CDR3 sequence (DNA): TGTGCCAGCTGGGCGGGGGGTTACGAGCAGTACTTC. Its protein product is CASWAGGYEQYF.

The sample holds many counts of this clonotype. The chain recombines TRBV11-2 with TRBJ2-2; TRBD2 agrees at 7 bases. CDR1 and CDR2 from the germline V gene are SGHAT and FQNNGV. J lost 4 bases, V lost 5 bases, and 7 bases had no gene match. This CDR3 is built from 15 residues. The CDR3 reads CASSPTSDGTGELFF. CDR3 DNA sequence: TGTGCCAGCAGCCCCACTAGCGATGGCACCGGGGAGCTGTTTTTT.

The V and J genes are TRBV7-9 and TRBJ2-7, with a weak D call TRBD2 (6 bases). Per the germline V gene, CDR1 is SEHNR and CDR2 is FQNEAQ (reference sequence). Deletions cut 5 bases from V and 2 bases from J, with 19 bases between. This CDR3 region has 16 residues. The CDR3, as DNA: TGTGCCAGCAGCCCTATGGGGGGTTGGAAAACCTACGAGCAGTACTTC. Translated, it gives CASSPMGGWKTYEQYF.

Ten or more counts support this clonotype. The chain links TRBV5-1 to TRBJ2-2; tentative D call: TRBD1 (6 bases). The V end was cut by 4 bases, the J end by 3 bases, with 10 bases between. The CDR3 has 14 amino acids. In germline, CDR1 is SGHRS, CDR2 YFSETQ. The CDR3 sequence: CASSVGHYTGELFF. The CDR3 DNA is TGCGCCAGCAGCGTGGGACATTACACCGGGGAGCTGTTTTTT.

This clonotype has a count of ten or more. The chain employs TRBV4-3 and TRBJ2-1; 10 bases agree with TRBD2. The CDR3 has 15 residues. V was pared by 4 bases and J by 0 bases, with 0 bases of the junction left unmatched. CDR1 and CDR2 (germline): LGHNA, YSLEER. The CDR3 loop is CASSPSGSSYNEQFF. The CDR3 bases are TGCGCCAGCAGCCCTAGCGGGAGCTCCTACAATGAGCAGTTCTTC.

This clonotype has ten or more counts. This sequence joins TRBV5-1 and TRBJ1-5; 9 bases map to TRBD1. Germline trimming cut 8 bases from V and 7 bases from J; bases unmatched to any gene: 13. The CDR3 covers 15 residues. The germline gives CDR1 SGHRS, CDR2 YFSETQ. CDR3 protein: CASKPTGGAGQPQHF. The CDR3 DNA reads TGCGCCAGTAAACCCACAGGGGGCGCAGGGCAGCCCCAGCATTTT.

The chain combines TRBV12-3 or TRBV12-4 with TRBJ1-5; D perhaps matches TRBD1 (6 bases). V shed 6 bases and J shed 4 bases, with 19 bases lying between them. This CDR3 contains 16 residues. In nucleotides, the CDR3 is TGTGCCAGCAGCCCGGACGGGGGGCGGCCAAATCAGCCCCAGCATTTT. Translating it yields CASSPDGGRPNQPQHF.

This clonotype was counted between two and nine times. V usage is TRBV20-1 and J usage is TRBJ1-2, with 8 bases aligning to TRBD1. This CDR3 has 16 residues. V lost 0 bases, J lost 3 bases, and 9 bases stayed unmatched. Germline CDR1 is DFQATT and CDR2 is SNEGSKA (reference sequence). The DNA of the CDR3 is TGCAGTGCTAGAGATCGTATTGCAGGGGGCTACTATGGCTACACCTTC. It codes for CSARDRIAGGYYGYTF.

This clonotype has only a few counts. V and J are TRBV29-1 and TRBJ2-3, with 7 bases identical to TRBD2. CDR1 is SQVTM, CDR2 ANQGSEA, per germline. J gave up 2 bases and V 6 bases, and 8 bases lay outside the gene matches. CDR3 size: 14 residues. The CDR3 DNA reads as TGCAGCGTCCCCTGGGGACTACTCACAGATACGCAGTATTTT. As protein: CSVPWGLLTDTQYF.

This clonotype has at least ten counts. The DNA for the CDR3 is TGCAGTGCTAGGGTGCGGGGGACCCAAGAGACCCAGTACTTC. As protein: CSARVRGTQETQYF. V is TRBV20-1 and J is TRBJ2-5; 7 bases match TRBD2. Germline trimming cut 3 bases from V and 1 base from J; bases unmatched to any gene: 5. The CDR3 sequence is 14 residues long. The germline V gene has CDR1 DFQATT and CDR2 SNEGSKA (reference sequence).

In its sample, this clonotype was seen a few times. The chain links TRBV15 to TRBJ2-3; 13 nucleotides align to TRBD2. The junction had 8 bases not matched to a gene; V was cut back by 0 bases and J by 2 bases. The germline CDR1 and CDR2 sequences are LNHNV and YYDKDF (reference sequence). This CDR3 region has 19 residues. For the CDR3, the DNA is TGTGCCACCAGCAGAGATTGGCGGACTAGCGGGAGATCCACAGATACGCAGTATTTT. This sequence encodes CATSRDWRTSGRSTDTQYF.

The sample holds many counts of this clonotype. This chain links TRBV28 with TRBJ2-5; the D is unclear. CDR3 size: 12 residues. Germline V gene lookup returns CDR1 MDHEN and CDR2 SYDVKM. V lost 2 bases, J lost 5 bases, and 6 bases lay in between. The CDR3 is CASSLTLETQYF. The CDR3 nucleotides are TGTGCCAGCAGTTTAACCCTGGAGACCCAGTACTTC.

This clonotype came up many times. The CDR3 loop reads CSAKGDREHGYTF. The DNA of the CDR3 is TGCAGTGCTAAGGGGGACAGGGAGCATGGCTACACCTTC. The chain carries TRBV20-1 and TRBJ1-2, with 9 bases aligning to TRBD1. CDR1 DFQATT and CDR2 SNEGSKA come from the germline V gene (reference sequence). Trimming took 4 bases from V and 6 from J; bases not matched to a gene: 6. CDR3 length: 13 amino acids.

This clonotype was counted many times. J is TRBJ2-3 and V is TRBV5-6; 7 positions match TRBD2. Germline CDR1 reads SGHDT; CDR2 reads YYEEEE. V was clipped by 2 bases and J by 2 bases; unmatched bases: 11. This CDR3 region has 17 residues. The CDR3 DNA sequence: TGTGCCAGCAGCTTCGGGCTAGCGGCCCACCTCACAGATACGCAGTATTTT. Its translation: CASSFGLAAHLTDTQYF.

The chain couples TRBV18 to TRBJ2-4; TRBD2 agrees at 9 bases. Germline CDR1 and CDR2: KGHSH and LQKENI. The CDR3 has 13 amino acids. V was pared by 3 bases and J by 6 bases, with 0 bases of the junction left unmatched. The CDR3 DNA reads TGTGCCAGCTCACCTAGCGGGAGAAACATTCAGTACTTC. Protein sequence: CASSPSGRNIQYF.

This clonotype was detected many times. The chain uses TRBV7-9 and TRBJ2-4; TRBD1 or TRBD2 may be the D gene (5 bases each). Trimming stripped 4 bases from V and 6 bases from J, with 16 bases between. CDR3 size: 15 residues. Germline V gene data show CDR1 as SEHNR and CDR2 as FQNEAQ (reference sequence). CDR3 in DNA: TGTGCCAGCAGCTCCTCCCCGAGGGGTGGAAACATTCAGTACTTC. Residues: CASSSSPRGGNIQYF.

This clonotype came up once. A much larger clonotype is one base distant, so this may be a read error. J is TRBJ2-3 and V is TRBV5-1, with 10 nucleotides matching TRBD2. Germline CDR1 and CDR2: SGHRS and YFSETQ. The CDR3 totals 15 residues. CDR3 DNA: TGCGCCACCAGCTTGGCTAGCGGGGGATTTATCACGCAGTATTTT. Its protein is CATSLASGGFITQYF.

This clonotype was counted at least ten times. The V call is TRBV25-1, the J call TRBJ1-4; no definite D call. Deletions cut 1 base from V and 6 bases from J, with 9 bases between. Germline assignment: CDR1 MGHDK and CDR2 SYGVNS. The CDR3 is 14 amino acids. The CDR3 region is CASSEFGGHEKLFF. The CDR3 bases are TGTGCCAGCAGTGAATTTGGAGGCCATGAAAAACTGTTTTTT.

This clonotype was picked up many times. The J gene is TRBJ2-7, the V gene TRBV29-1; 9 positions match TRBD1. In germline, CDR1 is SQVTM, CDR2 ANQGSEA. This CDR3 is 12 amino acids long. V shed 4 bases, J shed 6 bases, and the junction held 4 bases outside the gene matches. The CDR3 DNA reads TGCAGCGTTGGGACAGGGGTGGGCGAGCAGTACTTC. It yields the protein CSVGTGVGEQYF.